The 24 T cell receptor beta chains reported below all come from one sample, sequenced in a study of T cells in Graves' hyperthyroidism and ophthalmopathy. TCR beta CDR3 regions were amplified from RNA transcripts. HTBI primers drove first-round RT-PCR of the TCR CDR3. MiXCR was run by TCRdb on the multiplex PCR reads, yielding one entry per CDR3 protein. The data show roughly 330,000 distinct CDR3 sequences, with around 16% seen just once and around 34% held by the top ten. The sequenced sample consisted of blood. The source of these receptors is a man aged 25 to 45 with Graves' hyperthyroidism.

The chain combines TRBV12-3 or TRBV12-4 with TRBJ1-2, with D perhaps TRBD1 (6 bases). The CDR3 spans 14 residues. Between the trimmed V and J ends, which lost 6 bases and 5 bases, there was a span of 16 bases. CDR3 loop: CASSPRGFGYGYTF. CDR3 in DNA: TGTGCCAGCAGCCCCAGGGGCTTTGGTTATGGCTACACCTTC.

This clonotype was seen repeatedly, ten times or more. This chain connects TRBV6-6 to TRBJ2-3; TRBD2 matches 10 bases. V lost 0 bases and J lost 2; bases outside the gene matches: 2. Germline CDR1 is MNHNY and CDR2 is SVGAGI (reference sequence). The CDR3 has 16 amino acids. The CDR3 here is CASSYSLAGVTDTQYF. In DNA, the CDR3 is TGTGCCAGCAGTTACTCCCTAGCGGGAGTCACAGATACGCAGTATTTT.

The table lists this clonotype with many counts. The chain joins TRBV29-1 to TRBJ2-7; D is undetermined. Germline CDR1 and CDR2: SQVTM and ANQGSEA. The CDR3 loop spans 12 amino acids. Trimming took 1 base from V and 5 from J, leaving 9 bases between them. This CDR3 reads CSVEGTLDEQYF. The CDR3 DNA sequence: TGCAGCGTTGAAGGTACTCTCGACGAGCAGTACTTC.

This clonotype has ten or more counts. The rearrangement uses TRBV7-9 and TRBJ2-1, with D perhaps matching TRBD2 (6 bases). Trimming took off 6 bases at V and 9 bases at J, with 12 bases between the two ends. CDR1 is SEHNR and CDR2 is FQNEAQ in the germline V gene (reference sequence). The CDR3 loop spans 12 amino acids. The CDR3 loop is CASSLRGGEQFF. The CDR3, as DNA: TGTGCCAGCAGTTTACGGGGAGGTGAGCAGTTCTTC. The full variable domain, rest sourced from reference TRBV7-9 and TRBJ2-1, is DTGVSQNPRHKITKRGQNVTFRCDPISEHNRLYWYRQTLGQGPEFLTYFQNEAQLEKSRLLSDRFSAERPKGSFSTLEIQRTEQGDSAMYLCASSLRGGEQFFGPGTRLTVL.

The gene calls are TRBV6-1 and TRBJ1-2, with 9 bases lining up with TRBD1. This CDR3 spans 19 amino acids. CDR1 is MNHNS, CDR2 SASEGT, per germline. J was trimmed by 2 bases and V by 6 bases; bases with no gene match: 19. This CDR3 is CASSLLLGQGFLHNYGYTF. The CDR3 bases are TGTGCCAGCAGCCTACTATTGGGACAGGGATTCCTTCACAACTATGGCTACACCTTC.

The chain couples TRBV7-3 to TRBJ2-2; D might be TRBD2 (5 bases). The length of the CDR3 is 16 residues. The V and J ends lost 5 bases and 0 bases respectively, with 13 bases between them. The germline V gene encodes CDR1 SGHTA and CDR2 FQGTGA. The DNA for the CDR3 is TGTGCCAGCAGCCCTTTGGCGGGTTCGAACACCGGGGAGCTGTTTTTT. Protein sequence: CASSPLAGSNTGELFF.

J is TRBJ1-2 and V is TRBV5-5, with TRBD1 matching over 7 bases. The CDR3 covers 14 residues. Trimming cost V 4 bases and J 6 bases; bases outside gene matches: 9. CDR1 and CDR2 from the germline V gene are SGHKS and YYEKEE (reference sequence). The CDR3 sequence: CASSPRTGWNGYTF. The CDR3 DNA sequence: TGTGCCAGCAGCCCTCGGACAGGTTGGAATGGCTACACCTTC.

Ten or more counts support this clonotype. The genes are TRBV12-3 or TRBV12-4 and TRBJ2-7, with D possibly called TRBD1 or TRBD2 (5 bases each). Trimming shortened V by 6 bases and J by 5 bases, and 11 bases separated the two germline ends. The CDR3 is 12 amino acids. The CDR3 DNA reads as TGTGCCAGCAGCCCCGGGGCTAACGAGCAGTACTTC. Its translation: CASSPGANEQYF.

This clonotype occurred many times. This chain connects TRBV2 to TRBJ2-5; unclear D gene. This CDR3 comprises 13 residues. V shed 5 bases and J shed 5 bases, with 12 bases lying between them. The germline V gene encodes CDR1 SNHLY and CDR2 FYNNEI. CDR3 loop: CASSPGFGETQYF. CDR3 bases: TGTGCCAGCAGTCCGGGTTTTGGGGAGACCCAGTACTTC. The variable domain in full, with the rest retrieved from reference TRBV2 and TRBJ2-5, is EPEVTQTPSHQVTQMGQEVILRCVPISNHLYFYWYRQILGQKVEFLVSFYNNEISEKSEIFDDQFSVERPDGSNFTLKIRSTKLEDSAMYFCASSPGFGETQYFGPGTRLLVL.

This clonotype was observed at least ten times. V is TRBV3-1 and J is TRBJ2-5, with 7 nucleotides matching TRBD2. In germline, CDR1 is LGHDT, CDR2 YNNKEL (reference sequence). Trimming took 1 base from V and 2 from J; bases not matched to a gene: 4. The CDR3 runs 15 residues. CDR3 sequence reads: CASSQAGGSQETQYF. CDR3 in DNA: TGTGCCAGCAGCCAAGCGGGAGGCTCTCAAGAGACCCAGTACTTC.

CDR3 amino acids: CSADWPEIDSRASTEAFF. CDR3 nucleotide sequence: TGCAGTGCTGATTGGCCAGAAATAGATAGCCGGGCCTCAACTGAAGCTTTCTTT. This chain uses TRBV20-1 with TRBJ1-1; D gene ambiguous. Germline-derived CDR1 and CDR2 are DFQATT and SNEGSKA (reference sequence). This CDR3 comprises 18 residues. V dropped 5 bases and J dropped 5 bases, with 30 bases sitting between them.

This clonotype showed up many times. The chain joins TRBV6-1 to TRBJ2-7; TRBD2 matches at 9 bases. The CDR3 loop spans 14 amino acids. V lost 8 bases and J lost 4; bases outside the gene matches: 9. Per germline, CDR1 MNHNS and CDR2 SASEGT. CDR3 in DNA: TGTGCCAGCGTTCCCCTAGCGGGATTTTACGAGCAGTACTTC. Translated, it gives CASVPLAGFYEQYF.

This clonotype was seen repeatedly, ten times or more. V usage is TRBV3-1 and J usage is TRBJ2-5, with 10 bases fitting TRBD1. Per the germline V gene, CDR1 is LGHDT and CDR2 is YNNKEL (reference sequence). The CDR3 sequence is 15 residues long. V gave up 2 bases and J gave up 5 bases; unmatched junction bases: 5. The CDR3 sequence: CASSQFDRGLETQYF. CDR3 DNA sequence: TGTGCCAGCAGCCAATTCGACAGGGGGCTCGAGACCCAGTACTTC.

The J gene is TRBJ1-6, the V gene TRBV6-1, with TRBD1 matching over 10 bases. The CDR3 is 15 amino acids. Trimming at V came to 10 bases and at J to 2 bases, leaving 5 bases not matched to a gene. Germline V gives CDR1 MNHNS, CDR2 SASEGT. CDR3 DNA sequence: TGTGCCACCAGGGGACAGGGGACCTATAATTCACCCCTCCACTTT. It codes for CATRGQGTYNSPLHF.

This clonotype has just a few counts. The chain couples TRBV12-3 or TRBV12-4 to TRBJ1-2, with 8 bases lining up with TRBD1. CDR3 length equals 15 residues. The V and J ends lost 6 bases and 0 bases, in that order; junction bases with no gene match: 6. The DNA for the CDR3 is TGTGCCAGCAGGTCCCAGGGGGCTGCTAACTATGGCTACACCTTC. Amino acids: CASRSQGAANYGYTF.

This chain's CDR3 is CASSEIVDPGYEQYF. DNA for the CDR3: TGTGCCAGCAGTGAAATCGTCGATCCGGGCTACGAGCAGTACTTC. The rearrangement links TRBV6-1 to TRBJ2-7; no definite D call. This CDR3 is built from 15 residues. The V gene lost 2 bases and the J gene lost 3 bases, with 14 bases spanning the gap. CDR1 and CDR2 (germline): MNHNS, SASEGT.

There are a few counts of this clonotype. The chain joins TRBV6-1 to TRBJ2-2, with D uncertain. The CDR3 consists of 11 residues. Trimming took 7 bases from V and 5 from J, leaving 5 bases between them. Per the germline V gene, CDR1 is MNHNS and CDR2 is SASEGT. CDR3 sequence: CASTFTGELFF. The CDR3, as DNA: TGTGCCAGCACTTTTACCGGGGAGCTGTTTTTT.

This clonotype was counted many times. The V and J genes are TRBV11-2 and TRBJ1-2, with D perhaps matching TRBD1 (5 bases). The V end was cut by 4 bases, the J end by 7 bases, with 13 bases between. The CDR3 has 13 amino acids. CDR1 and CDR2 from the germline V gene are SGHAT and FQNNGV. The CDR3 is CASSSPQGSGYTF. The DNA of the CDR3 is TGTGCCAGCAGCTCACCCCAGGGATCTGGCTACACCTTC.

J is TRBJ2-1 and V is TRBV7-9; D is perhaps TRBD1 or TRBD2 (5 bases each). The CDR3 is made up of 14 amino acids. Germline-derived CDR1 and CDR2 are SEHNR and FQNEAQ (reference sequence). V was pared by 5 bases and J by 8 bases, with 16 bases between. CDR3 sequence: CASSPPGPRHEQFF. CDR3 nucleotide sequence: TGTGCCAGCAGCCCCCCGGGACCTAGGCATGAGCAGTTCTTC.

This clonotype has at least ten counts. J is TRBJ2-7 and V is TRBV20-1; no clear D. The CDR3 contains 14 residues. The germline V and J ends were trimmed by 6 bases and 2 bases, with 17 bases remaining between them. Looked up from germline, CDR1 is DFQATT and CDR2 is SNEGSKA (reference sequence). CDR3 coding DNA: TGCAGTGCACGGTCCCTCGGCAGTACCTACGAGCAGTACTTC. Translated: CSARSLGSTYEQYF.

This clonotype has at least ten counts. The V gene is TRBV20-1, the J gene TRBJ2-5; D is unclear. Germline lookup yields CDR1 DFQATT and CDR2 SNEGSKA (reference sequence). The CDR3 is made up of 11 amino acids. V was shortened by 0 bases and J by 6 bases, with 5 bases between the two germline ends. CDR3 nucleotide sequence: TGCAGTGCTAGAGACTCCCAGACCCAGTACTTC. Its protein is CSARDSQTQYF.

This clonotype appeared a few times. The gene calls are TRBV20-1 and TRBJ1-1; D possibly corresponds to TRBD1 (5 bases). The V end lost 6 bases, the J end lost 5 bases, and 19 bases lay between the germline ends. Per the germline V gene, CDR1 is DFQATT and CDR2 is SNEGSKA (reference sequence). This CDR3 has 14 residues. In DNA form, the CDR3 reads TGCAGTGCCACCAGATGGGACGAGGGAACTGAAGCTTTCTTT. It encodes CSATRWDEGTEAFF.

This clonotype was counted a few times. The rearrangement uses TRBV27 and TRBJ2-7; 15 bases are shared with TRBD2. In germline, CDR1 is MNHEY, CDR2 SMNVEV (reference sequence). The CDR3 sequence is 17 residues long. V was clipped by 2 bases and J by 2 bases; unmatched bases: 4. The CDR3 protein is CASSLTGLAGGAYEQYF. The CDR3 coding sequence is TGTGCCAGCAGTTTAACGGGACTAGCGGGAGGTGCCTACGAGCAGTACTTC.

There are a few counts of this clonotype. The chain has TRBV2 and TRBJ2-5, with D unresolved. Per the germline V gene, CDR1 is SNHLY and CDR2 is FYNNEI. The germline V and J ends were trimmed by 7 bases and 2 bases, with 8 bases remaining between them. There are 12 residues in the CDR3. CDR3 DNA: TGTGCCAGCAACCATTTACAAGAGACCCAGTACTTC. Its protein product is CASNHLQETQYF.